This TCR beta chain was observed in a study of a mutant IDH1 vaccine in newly diagnosed glioma. At the level of the study: Treated patients, approximately 60% male and roughly 40% female, averaged about 40 years of age. Most patients had received both radiotherapy and temozolomide, the prior options being radiotherapy, temozolomide, or both.

Notes on the study in general: Evidence of vaccine-induced immune responses was documented in roughly 93% of patients.

Time point specified: baseline, week 1 (first vaccination visit). Treatment meaning: pre-vaccination baseline after standard-of-care therapy. Donors' newly diagnosed IDH1-mutant WHO grade 3 or 4 astrocytomas lacked nuclear ATRX. Data came from immunoSEQ multiplex PCR; TCRdb stores just in-frame clones and leaves some out. The sample lists some 90,000 clones, over 75% occurring once. Germline V CDR1 and CDR2: SGHTA, FQGNSA. Trimming cost V 5 bases and J 4 bases, with 11 bases left between them. This CDR3 has 13 amino acids. On this clone itself: Antigen specificity is unknown.

Sample: PBMCs, taken from a glioma patient treated with radiotherapy, temozolomide or both. The source is a man in his forties with glioma. Some clones in this sample may be carry-over from other donors' samples. The J gene is TRBJ1-1, the V gene TRBV7-2; the D is unclear. The CDR3, as DNA: TGTGCCAGCAGCCGCGCCCCGGGCACTGAAGCTTTCTTT. This encodes CASSRAPGTEAFF.